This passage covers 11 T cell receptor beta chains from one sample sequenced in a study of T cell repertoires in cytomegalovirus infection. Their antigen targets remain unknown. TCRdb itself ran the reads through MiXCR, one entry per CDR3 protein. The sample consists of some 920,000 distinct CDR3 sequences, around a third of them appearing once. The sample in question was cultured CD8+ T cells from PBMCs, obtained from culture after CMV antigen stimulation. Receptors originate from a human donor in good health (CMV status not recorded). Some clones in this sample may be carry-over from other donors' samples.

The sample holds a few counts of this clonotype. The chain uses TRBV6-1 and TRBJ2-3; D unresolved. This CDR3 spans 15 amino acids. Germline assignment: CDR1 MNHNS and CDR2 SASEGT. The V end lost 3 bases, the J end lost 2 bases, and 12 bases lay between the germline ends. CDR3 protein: CASSDWPFPTDTQYF. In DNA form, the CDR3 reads TGTGCCAGCAGTGACTGGCCCTTCCCCACAGATACGCAGTATTTT.

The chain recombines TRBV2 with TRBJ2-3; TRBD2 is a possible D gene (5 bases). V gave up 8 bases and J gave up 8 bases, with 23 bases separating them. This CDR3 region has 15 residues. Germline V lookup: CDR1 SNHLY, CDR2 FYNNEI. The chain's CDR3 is CASGQWLDYRGTQYF. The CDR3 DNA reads TGTGCCAGCGGGCAGTGGCTAGACTACAGAGGTACGCAGTATTTT.

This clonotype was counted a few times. CDR3 in DNA: TGTGCCAGTAAGGCCCGGTATCAAACCCCCTACGAGCAGTACGTC. This sequence encodes CASKARYQTPYEQYV. The V gene is TRBV19, the J gene TRBJ2-7; no clear D. The CDR3 runs 15 residues. Trimming pared 7 bases from V and 2 bases from J, leaving 18 bases between. CDR1 is LNHDA and CDR2 is SQIVND in the germline V gene (reference sequence).

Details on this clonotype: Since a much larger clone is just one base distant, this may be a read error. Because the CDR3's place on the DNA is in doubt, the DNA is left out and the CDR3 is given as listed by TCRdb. This CDR3 is CANSYPCTSGGKYEQYV. J is TRBJ2-7 and V is TRBV7-2; TRBD2, the D gene given by the table, was not confirmed from the DNA. 17 amino acids form the CDR3, both terminal residues included. Germline V gives CDR1 SGHTA, CDR2 FQGNSA.

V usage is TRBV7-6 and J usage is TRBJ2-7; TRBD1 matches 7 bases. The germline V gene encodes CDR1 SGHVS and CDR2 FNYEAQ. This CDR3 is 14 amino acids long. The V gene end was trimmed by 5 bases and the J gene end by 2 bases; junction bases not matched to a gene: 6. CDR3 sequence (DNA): TGTGCCAGCAGCATTCGACAGGGAACCTACGAGCAGTACGTC. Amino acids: CASSIRQGTYEQYV.

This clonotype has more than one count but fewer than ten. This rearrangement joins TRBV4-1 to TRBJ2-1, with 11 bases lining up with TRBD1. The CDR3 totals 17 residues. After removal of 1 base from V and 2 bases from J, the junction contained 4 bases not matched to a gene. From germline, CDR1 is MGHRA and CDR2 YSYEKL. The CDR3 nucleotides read TGCGCCAGCAGCCAAGGGGAGGACAGGGGGCCCTACAATGAGCAGTTCTTC. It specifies CASSQGEDRGPYNEQFF.

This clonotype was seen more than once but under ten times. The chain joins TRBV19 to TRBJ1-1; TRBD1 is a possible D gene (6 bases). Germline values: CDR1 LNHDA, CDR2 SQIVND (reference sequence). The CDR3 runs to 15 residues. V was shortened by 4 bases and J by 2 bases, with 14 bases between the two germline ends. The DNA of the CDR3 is TGTGCCAGTAGTAGCACGGACAGCCCAAACACTGAAGCTTTCTTT. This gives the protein CASSSTDSPNTEAFF. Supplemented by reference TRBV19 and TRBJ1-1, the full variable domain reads DGGITQSPKYLFRKEGQNVTLSCEQNLNHDAMYWYRQDPGQGLRLIYYSQIVNDFQKGDIAEGYSVSREKKESFPLTVTSAQKNPTAFYLCASSSTDSPNTEAFFGQGTRLTVV.

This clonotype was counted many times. CDR3 sequence: CASSLAVSYEQYF. In DNA form, the CDR3 reads TGTGCCAGCAGCTTAGCAGTCTCCTACGAGCAGTACTTC. The chain links TRBV27 to TRBJ2-7; the D is unclear. V was trimmed by 6 bases and J by 0 bases, leaving 9 bases between them. The CDR3 contains 13 residues. The germline V gene encodes CDR1 MNHEY and CDR2 SMNVEV (reference sequence).

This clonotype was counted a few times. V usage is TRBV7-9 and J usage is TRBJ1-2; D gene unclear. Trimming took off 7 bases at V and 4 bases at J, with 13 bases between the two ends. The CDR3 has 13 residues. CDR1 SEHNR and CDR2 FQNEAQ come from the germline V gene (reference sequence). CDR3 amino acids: CASKPLGGYGYTF. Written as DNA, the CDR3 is TGTGCCAGCAAACCCCTTGGCGGCTATGGCTACACCTTC.

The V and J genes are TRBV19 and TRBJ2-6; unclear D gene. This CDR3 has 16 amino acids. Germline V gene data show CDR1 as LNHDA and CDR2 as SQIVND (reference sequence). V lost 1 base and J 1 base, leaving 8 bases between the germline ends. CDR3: CASSIVRGSGANVLTF. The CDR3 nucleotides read TGTGCCAGTAGTATAGTGCGTGGTTCTGGGGCCAACGTCCTGACTTTC.

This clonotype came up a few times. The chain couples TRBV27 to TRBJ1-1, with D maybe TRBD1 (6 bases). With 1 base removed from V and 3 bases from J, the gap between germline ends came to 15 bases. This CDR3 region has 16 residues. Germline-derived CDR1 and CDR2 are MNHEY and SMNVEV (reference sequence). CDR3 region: CASSLWGARVDTEAFF. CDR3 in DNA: TGTGCCAGCAGTTTATGGGGGGCCAGGGTAGACACTGAAGCTTTCTTT.